These 9 T cell receptor beta chains originate from one sample sequenced in a study of cytomegalovirus exposure and HLA in healthy donors. 13 Jbeta primers and 60 Vbeta primers were used for the PCR. The method was immunoSEQ multiplex PCR; TCRdb's version includes in-frame clones alone and lacks a portion of them. Of roughly 150,000 clones detected, approximately 82% appear once; the ten largest clones hold around 9.1%. Sequencing was done on a sample of PBMCs. The receptors stem from a male donor in good health and CMV-seropositive.

The V call is TRBV6-1, the J call TRBJ2-2, with 7 positions matching TRBD2. The CDR3 length is 14 residues. With 6 bases clipped from V and 2 bases from J, the junction kept 3 bases outside the gene matches. Per germline, CDR1 MNHNS and CDR2 SASEGT. The CDR3 region has the DNA TGTGCCAGCAGCCGGGACTACAACACCGGGGAGCTGTTTTTT. This gives the protein CASSRDYNTGELFF.

The chain carries TRBV14 and TRBJ2-7, with D possibly matching TRBD2 (6 bases). Trimming removed 2 bases from V and 4 bases from J, with 15 bases in between. Germline V gene lookup returns CDR1 SGHDN and CDR2 FVKESK. The CDR3 runs 15 residues. CDR3 protein: CASSQSTAGPYEQYF. CDR3 nucleotides: TGTGCCAGCAGCCAAAGTACGGCGGGGCCATACGAGCAGTACTTC. The whole variable domain, remainder taken from reference TRBV14 and TRBJ2-7, is EAGVTQFPSHSVIEKGQTVTLRCDPISGHDNLYWYRRVMGKEIKFLLHFVKESKQDESGMPNNRFLAERTGGTYSTLKVQPAELEDSGVYFCASSQSTAGPYEQYFGPGTRLTVT.

A few counts support this clone. V and J are TRBV11-3 and TRBJ1-1; 9 nucleotides line up with TRBD1. Germline V gene data show CDR1 as SGHNT and CDR2 as YENEEA. The ends lost 5 bases at V and 1 base at J; junction bases unmatched: 5. The CDR3 loop spans 15 amino acids. The CDR3 sequence: CASSPGQGKNTEAFF. Here the CDR3 DNA reads TGTGCCAGCAGCCCCGGACAGGGGAAGAACACTGAAGCTTTCTTT.

The chain recombines TRBV30 with TRBJ1-2; 7 nucleotides agree with TRBD1. V was pared by 6 bases and J by 8 bases, with 12 bases of the junction left unmatched. Germline CDR1 and CDR2: GTSNPN and SVGIG (reference sequence). The CDR3 runs to 13 residues. The CDR3 protein is CACTGQVAMGYTF. CDR3 in DNA: TGTGCCTGTACAGGACAGGTCGCTATGGGCTACACCTTC.

The J gene is TRBJ1-2, the V gene TRBV6-5, with D maybe TRBD1 (6 bases). The CDR3 spans 15 residues. Trimming took off 5 bases at V and 2 bases at J, with 15 bases between the two ends. The V gene's germline CDR1 is MNHEY and CDR2 SVGAGI. The CDR3 DNA is TGTGCCAGCAGTCGGACGGGGGGGCGGAACTATGGCTACACCTTC. Protein sequence: CASSRTGGRNYGYTF.

The gene calls are TRBV5-1 and TRBJ2-1; TRBD2 agrees at 11 bases. Germline trimming cut 0 bases from V and 6 bases from J; bases unmatched to any gene: 14. Germline CDR1 reads SGHRS; CDR2 reads YFSETQ. There are 19 residues in the CDR3. The CDR3 here is CASSLGLAGGKSPFNEQFF. The CDR3 DNA sequence: TGCGCCAGCAGCTTGGGGCTAGCGGGGGGCAAATCCCCCTTCAATGAGCAGTTCTTC. Supplemented by reference TRBV5-1 and TRBJ2-1, the full variable domain reads KAGVTQTPRYLIKTRGQQVTLSCSPISGHRSVSWYQQTPGQGLQFLFEYFSETQRNKGNFPGRFSGRQFSNSRSEMNVSTLELGDSALYLCASSLGLAGGKSPFNEQFFGPGTRLTVL.

The table lists this clone with a few counts. The chain couples TRBV19 to TRBJ2-5; 9 bases are a match to TRBD2. This CDR3 contains 13 residues. Germline assignment: CDR1 LNHDA and CDR2 SQIVND (reference sequence). V lost 5 bases and J lost 5; bases outside the gene matches: 3. CDR3 region: CASSFGLAETQYF. The CDR3 coding sequence is TGTGCCAGTAGTTTTGGACTAGCGGAGACCCAGTACTTC.

The rearrangement uses TRBV30 and TRBJ2-7, with 10 bases that match TRBD2. From germline, CDR1 is GTSNPN and CDR2 SVGIG (reference sequence). Unmatched junction bases numbered 12, after V lost 3 bases and J lost 7 bases. This CDR3 is built from 15 residues. The CDR3 sequence is CAWRASGLAMREQYF. CDR3 DNA: TGTGCCTGGAGAGCCTCGGGACTAGCGATGCGAGAGCAGTACTTC. The complete variable domain, with remaining parts taken from reference TRBV30 and TRBJ2-7, reads SQTIHQWPATLVQPVGSPLSLECTVEGTSNPNLYWYRQAAGRGLQLLFYSVGIGQISSEVPQNLSASRPQDRQFILSSKKLLLSDSGFYLCAWRASGLAMREQYFGPGTRLTVT.

This chain joins TRBV15 and TRBJ2-7; TRBD2 agrees at 8 bases. CDR1 is LNHNV, CDR2 YYDKDF, per germline (reference sequence). V shed 1 base, J shed 4 bases, and the junction held 12 bases outside the gene matches. This CDR3 has 17 amino acids. DNA of the CDR3: TGTGCCACCAGCAGAGGTCGCAGCGGGGGCCTCAATTACGAGCAGTACTTC. Translating gives CATSRGRSGGLNYEQYF.